This note documents a single TCR beta chain sequence. The target antigen is unknown. Each CDR3 protein gets one entry after TCRdb re-called the reads with MiXCR. This sample has about 50,000 distinct CDR3 sequences, with less than 20% found just once. This entry belongs to a study of T cell repertoires in cytomegalovirus infection. Study-level background: Newly reported HLA-C-restricted and thoroughly characterized HLA-B-restricted CMV epitopes were employed. Based on public TCR beta signatures, there were indications of CMV infection and of a matching HLA type. Overall study findings and caveats: Ex vivo responses were dominated by HLA-C-restricted CMV-specific TCR beta clonotypes. The cumulative frequency of public TCR beta families distinguished individuals who carried CMV together with the relevant HLA.

The CDR3 runs 15 residues. Trimming removed 1 base from V and 1 base from J, with 11 bases in between. Germline values: CDR1 SGHDT, CDR2 YYEEEE. This chain uses TRBV5-6 with TRBJ1-1; D is unresolved. The sequence came from a human donor in good health (CMV status not recorded). Some clones in this sample may be carry-over from other donors' samples. The starting material was CD8+ T cells from cultured PBMCs, obtained from culture after CMV antigen stimulation. The CDR3 reads CASSLKRLRNTEAFF. The CDR3 coding sequence is TGTGCCAGCAGCTTGAAAAGGTTACGGAACACTGAAGCTTTCTTT. Full variable domain (rest looked up from reference TRBV5-6 and TRBJ1-1): DAGVTQSPTHLIKTRGQQVTLRCSPKSGHDTVSWYQQALGQGPQFIFQYYEEEERQRGNFPDRFSGHQFPNYSSELNVNALLLGDSALYLCASSLKRLRNTEAFFGQGTRLTVV.